The next 20 T cell receptor beta chains were all read from a single sample in a study of cytotoxic CD8 clonotypes in ibrutinib-treated CLL (dated by TCRdb to 2020 to 2023). Library construction relied on the immunoSEQ multiplex PCR assay. The clones in this table, taken by TCRdb from immuneACCESS, are in-frame only. Not every clone is retained; where verified, under half of the shortfall comes from an unresolved V gene, and the cause of the rest is unknown. The sample table holds 70,000 to 80,000 clones, of which 80% were seen once. The ten largest clonotypes hold 7.5% to 9.5% of the sample. The time point label, read with the paper, signifies: progressive disease on ibrutinib. This specimen consisted of PBMCs, obtained at disease progression, from a patient treated with ibrutinib. The receptors were gathered from a human donor with chronic lymphocytic leukemia.

The J gene is TRBJ1-1, the V gene TRBV19; 7 bases are shared with TRBD1. V was pared by 6 bases and J by 11 bases, with 9 bases of the junction left unmatched. Germline CDR1 LNHDA, CDR2 SQIVND (reference sequence). The CDR3 length is 12 residues. For the CDR3, the DNA is TGTGCCAGTAGCCTACCGCAGGGGGGTGCTTTCTTT. Its translation: CASSLPQGGAFF. The full variable domain, completed using reference TRBV19 and TRBJ1-1, is DGGITQSPKYLFRKEGQNVTLSCEQNLNHDAMYWYRQDPGQGLRLIYYSQIVNDFQKGDIAEGYSVSREKKESFPLTVTSAQKNPTAFYLCASSLPQGGAFFGQGTRLTVV.

J is TRBJ2-7 and V is TRBV7-9, with a tentative D call TRBD1 (6 bases). This CDR3 contains 12 residues. From germline, CDR1 is SEHNR and CDR2 FQNEAQ (reference sequence). Trimming took 3 bases from V and 6 from J, leaving 9 bases between them. CDR3 in amino acids: CASSFPGAEQYF. The CDR3 bases are TGTGCCAGCAGCTTTCCAGGGGCCGAGCAGTACTTC.

The genes are TRBV5-6 and TRBJ1-5, with 7 bases identical to TRBD1. V was clipped by 1 base and J by 3 bases; unmatched bases: 7. The CDR3 covers 16 residues. Germline V gives CDR1 SGHDT, CDR2 YYEEEE. CDR3 nucleotide sequence: TGTGCCAGCAGCTTGAGGAACACAGGGGTCAATCAGCCCCAGCATTTT. Its protein is CASSLRNTGVNQPQHF.

The J gene is TRBJ2-5, the V gene TRBV19; 9 bases are shared with TRBD2. Unmatched junction bases numbered 9, after V lost 5 bases and J lost 5 bases. There are 15 residues in the CDR3. Germline lookup yields CDR1 LNHDA and CDR2 SQIVND (reference sequence). The CDR3 loop reads CASSSSGIGGETQYF. Written as DNA, the CDR3 is TGTGCCAGTAGTTCTAGCGGGATAGGGGGGGAGACCCAGTACTTC.

The J gene is TRBJ2-7, the V gene TRBV5-4; 8 nucleotides match TRBD1. CDR1 is SGHNT, CDR2 YYREEE, per germline (reference sequence). The CDR3 is 15 residues long. Trimming cost V 4 bases and J 5 bases; bases outside gene matches: 11. The CDR3: CASSSRDRPYHEQYF. Here the CDR3 DNA reads TGTGCCAGCAGCAGCCGGGACAGGCCGTACCACGAGCAGTACTTC. The full variable domain, completed using reference TRBV5-4 and TRBJ2-7, is ETGVTQSPTHLIKTRGQQVTLRCSSQSGHNTVSWYQQALGQGPQFIFQYYREEENGRGNFPPRFSGLQFPNYSSELNVNALELDDSALYLCASSSRDRPYHEQYFGPGTRLTVT.

The rearrangement joins TRBV5-1 to TRBJ2-2; no definite D call. The CDR3 sequence is 15 residues long. Germline V gene lookup returns CDR1 SGHRS and CDR2 YFSETQ. V lost 5 bases and J lost 3, with 14 bases in between. The CDR3 DNA follows: TGCGCCAGCAGTTTAAGGGCTGGGGACACCGGGGAGCTGTTTTTT. As protein: CASSLRAGDTGELFF. The entire variable domain, with the rest obtained from reference TRBV5-1 and TRBJ2-2, is as follows: KAGVTQTPRYLIKTRGQQVTLSCSPISGHRSVSWYQQTPGQGLQFLFEYFSETQRNKGNFPGRFSGRQFSNSRSEMNVSTLELGDSALYLCASSLRAGDTGELFFGEGSRLTVL.

J is TRBJ2-2 and V is TRBV23-1, with D tentatively TRBD1 (7 bases). Being an ORF, TRBV23-1 has a function that is uncertain. Trimming removed 1 base from V and 4 bases from J, with 13 bases in between. CDR3 length equals 16 residues. Here the CDR3 reads CASSQYNRGGTGELFF. CDR3 DNA sequence: TGCGCCAGCAGTCAATATAACAGGGGAGGCACCGGGGAGCTGTTTTTT.

The genes are TRBV10-3 and TRBJ1-1, with D tentatively TRBD1 (6 bases). Trimming removed 0 bases from V and 4 bases from J, with 6 bases in between. In germline, CDR1 is ENHRY, CDR2 SYGVKD. The CDR3 is 13 amino acids. Here the CDR3 reads CAISESRGTEAFF. The DNA of the CDR3 is TGTGCCATCAGTGAGTCCAGGGGCACTGAAGCTTTCTTT.

The chain is built from TRBV30 and TRBJ1-5; 8 nucleotides agree with TRBD1. The CDR3 runs to 13 residues. CDR1 GTSNPN and CDR2 SVGIG come from the germline V gene (reference sequence). The J segment lost 5 bases and the V segment lost 5 bases, leaving 5 bases of the junction unmatched. CDR3 residues: CAWDRGLDQPQHF. The DNA for the CDR3 is TGTGCCTGGGACAGGGGTTTGGATCAGCCCCAGCATTTT.

The CDR3 region is CATAGGIPEAFF. CDR3 nucleotide sequence: TGTGCCACCGCGGGGGGGATCCCTGAAGCTTTCTTT. The chain links TRBV19 to TRBJ1-1, with a possible D match to TRBD1 (5 bases). The CDR3 runs 12 residues. The V end lost 10 bases, the J end lost 6 bases, and 15 bases lay between the germline ends. Germline CDR1 LNHDA, CDR2 SQIVND (reference sequence).

The V call is TRBV19, the J call TRBJ2-1; 8 bases map to TRBD1. CDR1 and CDR2 (germline): LNHDA, SQIVND (reference sequence). V shed 9 bases and J 7 bases; nucleotides not matched to a gene: 5. The CDR3 loop spans 12 amino acids. This CDR3 is CASGDRWNEQFF. The CDR3 DNA follows: TGTGCCAGCGGGGACAGGTGGAATGAGCAGTTCTTC.

This sequence joins TRBV4-1 and TRBJ1-5; 7 bases fit TRBD1. Unmatched junction bases numbered 10, after V lost 3 bases and J lost 2 bases. Germline values: CDR1 MGHRA, CDR2 YSYEKL. The CDR3 is 17 residues long. The CDR3 spells CASSQGPGGGGNQPQHF. The DNA of the CDR3 is TGCGCCAGCAGCCAGGGACCAGGGGGAGGGGGCAATCAGCCCCAGCATTTT.

This chain links TRBV25-1 with TRBJ1-5; D remains unclear. Germline V lookup: CDR1 MGHDK, CDR2 SYGVNS. The CDR3 contains 14 residues. V was trimmed by 1 base and J by 7 bases, leaving 11 bases between them. DNA for the CDR3: TGTGCCAGCAGTGAATCCGGTTTTGGACAGCCCCAGCATTTT. This codes for CASSESGFGQPQHF.

CDR3 nucleotides: TGTGCCTGGAATAGGAACACTGAAGCTTTCTTT. Residues: CAWNRNTEAFF. The chain couples TRBV30 to TRBJ1-1; D is undetermined. The V end was cut by 4 bases, the J end by 1 base, with 4 bases between. Germline-derived CDR1 and CDR2 are GTSNPN and SVGIG (reference sequence). The CDR3 loop spans 11 amino acids. Supplemented by reference TRBV30 and TRBJ1-1, the full variable domain reads SQTIHQWPATLVQPVGSPLSLECTVEGTSNPNLYWYRQAAGRGLQLLFYSVGIGQISSEVPQNLSASRPQDRQFILSSKKLLLSDSGFYLCAWNRNTEAFFGQGTRLTVV.

V gene TRBV6-5 combines with J gene TRBJ2-1; 9 nucleotides match TRBD2. Germline V lookup: CDR1 MNHEY, CDR2 SVGAGI. The CDR3 spans 16 residues. Germline trimming cut 1 base from V and 4 bases from J; bases unmatched to any gene: 5. The CDR3 nucleotides are TGTGCCAGCAGTTACTTTAGCGGGAGTCCATACAATGAGCAGTTCTTC. Residues: CASSYFSGSPYNEQFF.

The chain uses TRBV4-1 and TRBJ2-7; 9 bases match TRBD2. The CDR3 has 18 residues. J gave up 4 bases and V 1 base, and 14 bases lay outside the gene matches. Per germline, CDR1 MGHRA and CDR2 YSYEKL. In nucleotides, the CDR3 is TGCGCCAGCAGCCAAGGTTTTAGCGGGGGACCTCTGGGATACGAGCAGTACTTC. Encoded protein: CASSQGFSGGPLGYEQYF.

The chain couples TRBV29-1 to TRBJ2-4, with 7 positions matching TRBD1. V lost 5 bases, J lost 0 bases, and 7 bases stayed unmatched. The CDR3 runs 15 residues. Germline V lookup: CDR1 SQVTM, CDR2 ANQGSEA. CDR3 sequence: CSVTGQSLAKNIQYF. CDR3 sequence (DNA): TGCAGCGTTACGGGACAGAGCTTAGCCAAAAACATTCAGTACTTC.

This sequence joins TRBV28 and TRBJ2-7; no firm D call. This CDR3 contains 13 residues. Germline CDR1 reads MDHEN; CDR2 reads SYDVKM. The V and J ends lost 7 bases and 2 bases respectively, with 12 bases between them. CDR3 residues: CASTPARPYEQYF. The DNA for the CDR3 is TGTGCCAGCACCCCAGCCAGACCCTACGAGCAGTACTTC.

This clone was counted a few times. Other nucleotide sequences from this sample produce the same CDR3. The chain's CDR3 is CASSYEPPRNIQYF. DNA for the CDR3: TGTGCCAGCAGTTATGAGCCCCCCAGGAACATTCAGTACTTC. The chain joins TRBV2 to TRBJ2-4, with D uncertain. The CDR3 loop spans 14 amino acids. Trimming removed 5 bases at V and 7 bases at J, with 15 bases between. Per the germline V gene, CDR1 is SNHLY and CDR2 is FYNNEI.

The chain links TRBV12-2 to TRBJ2-7; TRBD1 reflects the table's D call only, with no check against the DNA. TRBV12-2 is flagged as a pseudogene. The CDR3 is 12 residues long. CDR3 sequence (DNA): TGTGCAAGACGGACAGTACCCTACGAGCAGTACTTC. Translated, it gives CARRTVPYEQYF.